This is a list of T cell receptor beta chains from one sample in a study of graft-versus-host responses after intestinal transplantation. The method was immunoSEQ multiplex PCR; TCRdb's version includes in-frame clones alone and lacks a portion of them. The sample gives about 39,000 clones, about 95% of which show up once; less than 0.25% is in the top ten. For these TCRs, the target antigens are not known. The sample in question was unstimulated CD8+ T cells sorted from spleen or lymph node cells, obtained before transplant. The receptors were gathered from a human donor who was the organ donor for an intestinal transplant. CDR3s include the opening cysteine and the closing phenylalanine or tryptophan. D genes are given only for firm matches. Size tells how often a clone was seen (once, few, many) or the class of an expanded clone, and some rows leave it out.

clone size: NA; D gene: TRBD1; J gene: TRBJ1-1; V gene: TRBV4-1; CDR3 protein: CASSLAGTVVSEAFF; CDR3 DNA: TGCGCCAGCAGCCTCGCCGGGACAGTCGTCTCTGAAGCTTTCTTT
clone size: NA; D gene: NA; J gene: TRBJ2-3; V gene: TRBV4-3; CDR3 protein: CASSQEGGNTQYF; CDR3 DNA: TGCGCCAGCAGCCAAGAGGGCGGCAATACGCAGTATTTT
clone size: NA; D gene: NA; J gene: TRBJ1-1; V gene: TRBV15; CDR3 protein: CATSKGTEAFF; CDR3 DNA: TGTGCCACCAGCAAGGGGACAGAAGCTTTCTTT
clone size: NA; D gene: NA; J gene: TRBJ1-1; V gene: TRBV25-1; CDR3 protein: CASSPPGYTEAFF; CDR3 DNA: TGTGCCAGCAGTCCTCCGGGCTACACTGAAGCTTTCTTT
clone size: NA; D gene: NA; J gene: TRBJ2-1; V gene: TRBV5-1; CDR3 protein: CASSVFGASSYNEQFF; CDR3 DNA: TGCGCCAGCAGCGTCTTCGGGGCTAGCTCCTACAATGAGCAGTTCTTC
clone size: NA; D gene: TRBD1; J gene: TRBJ2-1; V gene: TRBV6-5; CDR3 protein: CASSYSGQGGEQFF; CDR3 DNA: TGTGCCAGCAGTTACTCAGGACAGGGGGGTGAGCAGTTCTTC
clone size: NA; D gene: TRBD2; J gene: TRBJ2-5; V gene: TRBV5-4; CDR3 protein: CASSLGASGGLLNQETQYF; CDR3 DNA: TGTGCCAGCAGCTTGGGGGCTAGCGGGGGCTTATTAAACCAAGAGACCCAGTACTTC
clone size: once; D gene: NA; J gene: TRBJ1-2; V gene: TRBV15; CDR3 protein: CATSRVHGATLDGYTF; CDR3 DNA: TGTGCCACCAGCAGAGTACATGGGGCAACCTTAGATGGCTACACCTTC
clone size: once; D gene: NA; J gene: TRBJ1-2; V gene: TRBV13; CDR3 protein: CASSNHDRQTTNYGYTF; CDR3 DNA: TGTGCCAGCAGCAACCACGACAGACAGACCACTAACTATGGCTACACCTTC
clone size: NA; D gene: NA; J gene: TRBJ1-1; V gene: TRBV30; CDR3 protein: CAWSVGEGTEAFF; CDR3 DNA: TGTGCCTGGAGTGTGGGGGAAGGGACTGAAGCTTTCTTT
clone size: NA; D gene: NA; J gene: TRBJ1-2; V gene: TRBV7-9; CDR3 protein: CASSLDGGNYGYTF; CDR3 DNA: TGTGCCAGCAGCTTAGATGGGGGAAACTATGGCTACACCTTC
clone size: NA; D gene: TRBD2; J gene: TRBJ2-2; V gene: TRBV4-3; CDR3 protein: CASSQEIAGVTGELFF; CDR3 DNA: TGCGCCAGCAGCCAAGAGATAGCGGGGGTAACCGGGGAGCTGTTTTTT
clone size: NA; D gene: NA; J gene: TRBJ2-7; V gene: TRBV4-3; CDR3 protein: CASSQDFQGYEQYF; CDR3 DNA: TGCGCCAGCAGCCAAGATTTCCAGGGCTACGAGCAGTACTTC
clone size: NA; D gene: NA; J gene: TRBJ1-2; V gene: TRBV7-9; CDR3 protein: CASSLVGGGSYGYTF; CDR3 DNA: TGTGCCAGCAGCTTAGTAGGGGGGGGATCCTATGGCTACACCTTC
clone size: NA; D gene: TRBD2; J gene: TRBJ2-2; V gene: TRBV5-1; CDR3 protein: CASSFRRGGNTGELFF; CDR3 DNA: TGCGCCAGCAGCTTCCGGCGGGGGGGGAACACCGGGGAGCTGTTTTTT
clone size: NA; D gene: NA; J gene: TRBJ2-2; V gene: TRBV6-1; CDR3 protein: CASTPGIWTGELFF; CDR3 DNA: TGTGCCAGCACGCCAGGGATATGGACCGGGGAGCTGTTTTTT
clone size: NA; D gene: TRBD2; J gene: TRBJ2-3; V gene: TRBV10-3; CDR3 protein: CAISESRSGRDTQYF; CDR3 DNA: TGTGCCATCAGTGAGTCGAGGAGCGGGAGGGATACGCAGTATTTT
clone size: NA; D gene: NA; J gene: TRBJ1-2; V gene: TRBV27; CDR3 protein: CASSLRGWGYGYTF; CDR3 DNA: TGTGCCAGCAGTTTACGTGGGTGGGGCTATGGCTACACCTTC
clone size: NA; D gene: NA; J gene: TRBJ1-3; V gene: TRBV18; CDR3 protein: CASSPSDGFSGNTIYF; CDR3 DNA: TGTGCCAGCTCACCCTCGGACGGATTCTCTGGAAACACCATATATTTT
clone size: NA; D gene: NA; J gene: TRBJ2-1; V gene: TRBV4-1; CDR3 protein: CRALDIRQFF; CDR3 DNA: TGCAGGGCGCTCGATATTCGGCAGTTCTTC
clone size: NA; D gene: NA; J gene: TRBJ2-3; V gene: TRBV11-3; CDR3 protein: CASSLGSTRSTDTQYF; CDR3 DNA: TGTGCCAGCAGCTTAGGATCAACTAGGAGCACAGATACGCAGTATTTT
clone size: few; D gene: NA; J gene: TRBJ2-7; V gene: TRBV4-3; CDR3 protein: CASSQEWPGAYEQYF; CDR3 DNA: TGCGCCAGCAGCCAAGAATGGCCGGGAGCCTACGAGCAGTACTTC